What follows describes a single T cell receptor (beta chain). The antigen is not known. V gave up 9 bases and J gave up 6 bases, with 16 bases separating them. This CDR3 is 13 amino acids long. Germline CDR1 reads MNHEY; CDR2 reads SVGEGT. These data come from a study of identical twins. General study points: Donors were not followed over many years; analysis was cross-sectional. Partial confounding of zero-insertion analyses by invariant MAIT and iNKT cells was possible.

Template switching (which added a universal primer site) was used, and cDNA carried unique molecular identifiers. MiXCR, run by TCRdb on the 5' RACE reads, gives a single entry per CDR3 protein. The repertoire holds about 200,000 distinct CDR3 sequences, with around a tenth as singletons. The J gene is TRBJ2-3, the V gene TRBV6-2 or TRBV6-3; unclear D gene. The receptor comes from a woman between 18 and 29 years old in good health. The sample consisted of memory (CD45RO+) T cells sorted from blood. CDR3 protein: CASKQGIEDTQYF. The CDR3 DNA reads TGTGCCAGTAAACAAGGGATAGAGGATACGCAGTATTTT.